The rows below give T cell receptor beta chains drawn from one sample of a study of cytomegalovirus exposure and HLA in healthy donors. Libraries were prepared by immunoSEQ multiplex PCR; TCRdb keeps only in-frame clonotypes and omits some of them. The repertoire holds over 150,000 clones, about 86% seen once, with over 2% in the top ten. Source material: PBMCs. The receptor set was obtained from a human donor in good health. The CDR3 runs from the conserved cysteine through the conserved F or W. Fields, in order: clone size, J gene, V gene, D gene, CDR3 protein, CDR3 DNA. D genes are given only for firm matches. Not all rows give a size; the values are once, few, many and, for expanded clones, a class.

>-|TRBJ2-7|TRBV7-9|-
CASSLKVGLTYEQYF
TGTGCCAGCAGCTTGAAAGTGGGCCTAACCTACGAGCAGTACTTC
>-|TRBJ2-1|TRBV5-1|TRBD2
CASSQGLADYNEQFF
TGCGCCAGCAGCCAGGGACTAGCGGACTACAATGAGCAGTTCTTC
>-|TRBJ1-2|TRBV9|TRBD1
CASNQGVGGYTF
TGTGCCAGCAACCAGGGGGTTGGTGGCTACACCTTC
>-|TRBJ2-1|TRBV7-9|-
CASSVTGLLYNEQFF
TGTGCCAGCAGCGTAACCGGACTATTATACAATGAGCAGTTCTTC
>few|TRBJ1-6|TRBV7-2|-
CASSPRTSYNSPLHF
TGTGCCAGCAGCCCCCGGACAAGCTATAATTCACCCCTCCACTTT
>-|TRBJ1-2|TRBV7-2|-
CASSSRGSYGYTF
TGTGCCAGCAGCTCCAGGGGTAGCTATGGCTACACCTTC
>few|TRBJ2-2|TRBV15|-
CATSKAGASGELFF
TGTGCCACCAGCAAGGCAGGGGCATCCGGGGAGCTGTTTTTT
>-|TRBJ2-1|TRBV7-8|TRBD2
CASSFERGGLFF
TGTGCCAGCAGCTTCGAACGGGGGGGCCTGTTCTTC
>once|TRBJ1-6|TRBV9|-
CASSKRTDSNSPLHF
TGTGCCAGCAGCAAACGGACAGACTCTAATTCACCCCTCCACTTT
>-|TRBJ1-4|TRBV5-1|TRBD1
CASSLSTGEKLFF
TGCGCCAGCAGCTTGTCGACAGGGGAAAAACTGTTTTTT
>-|TRBJ2-3|TRBV5-4|-
CASSSRTDPTDTQYF
TGTGCCAGCAGCTCCCGGACAGACCCCACAGATACGCAGTATTTT
>-|TRBJ1-4|TRBV4-2|-
CASSQDRGAGDEKLFF
TGTGCCAGCAGCCAAGATCGGGGGGCAGGGGATGAAAAACTGTTTTTT
>-|TRBJ1-2|TRBV19|TRBD1
CASSMGSGGVYGYTF
TGTGCCAGTAGTATGGGGTCAGGGGGCGTCTATGGCTACACCTTC
>-|TRBJ1-4|TRBV5-6|-
CASSVYRTLDEKLFF
TGTGCCAGCAGCGTCTACAGAACCCTGGATGAAAAACTGTTTTTT
>-|TRBJ2-7|TRBV28|-
CASSFQRDTGYEQYF
TGTGCCAGCAGTTTCCAACGGGACACGGGCTACGAGCAGTACTTC
>few|TRBJ1-1|TRBV7-2|-
CASRLTTNTEAFF
TGTGCCAGCAGGCTGACTACGAACACTGAAGCTTTCTTT
>-|TRBJ2-7|TRBV7-2|TRBD2
CASSSSGGHEQYF
TGTGCCAGCAGCTCTAGCGGGGGACACGAGCAGTACTTC
>-|TRBJ2-1|TRBV7-6|TRBD2
CASSPTVAGGGGEQFF
TGTGCCAGCAGTCCCACGGTAGCGGGAGGAGGAGGTGAGCAGTTCTTC
>once|TRBJ1-4|TRBV15|-
CATRGAADWGANEKLFF
TGTGCCACCAGGGGGGCGGCAGACTGGGGAGCCAATGAAAAACTGTTTTTT
>-|TRBJ1-5|TRBV28|TRBD1
CASSPRQGVVYGQPQHF
TGTGCCAGCAGCCCTCGACAGGGGGTTGTGTATGGTCAGCCCCAGCATTTT
>-|TRBJ1-2|TRBV13|TRBD1
CASSFGTGGAKFYGYTF
TGTGCCAGCAGTTTCGGGACAGGGGGCGCGAAGTTCTATGGCTACACCTTC
>-|TRBJ1-4|TRBV2|-
CASSPSPGELFF
TGTGCCAGCAGTCCTTCCCCGGGGGAACTGTTTTTT
>-|TRBJ2-7|TRBV6-1|TRBD1
CASSQRQGPHEQYF
TGTGCCAGCAGTCAAAGACAGGGACCCCACGAGCAGTACTTC
>-|TRBJ2-1|TRBV9|TRBD2
CASSVSGIASNEQFF
TGTGCCAGCAGCGTCAGCGGGATAGCGTCGAATGAGCAGTTCTTC
>-|TRBJ2-1|TRBV28|-
CASTRGSYNEQFF
TGTGCCAGCACAAGGGGATCCTACAATGAGCAGTTCTTC
>-|TRBJ2-1|TRBV28|TRBD2
CASLAGPVYNEQFF
TGTGCCAGCTTAGCGGGCCCCGTTTACAATGAGCAGTTCTTC
>-|TRBJ2-2|TRBV7-3|TRBD1
CASSSSGTGSTGELFF
TGTGCCAGCAGCTCGTCCGGGACAGGGAGCACCGGGGAGCTGTTTTTT
>-|TRBJ2-3|TRBV29-1|-
CSVEVGAGDTQYF
TGCAGCGTTGAGGTGGGAGCGGGAGATACGCAGTATTTT
>-|TRBJ2-7|TRBV5-6|TRBD1
CASSLIRTGNWGEQYF
TGTGCCAGCAGCTTAATCCGGACAGGGAATTGGGGCGAGCAGTACTTC
>-|TRBJ2-7|TRBV6-5|TRBD1
CASRYNTGTGFYEQYF
TGTGCCAGCAGATACAATACCGGGACAGGCTTCTACGAGCAGTACTTC
>few|TRBJ2-7|TRBV30|-
CASSGASYEQYF
TGTGCCTCATCGGGAGCGAGCTACGAGCAGTACTTC
>-|TRBJ2-1|TRBV10-1|TRBD1
CATEGDRVNNEQFF
TGCGCCACCGAAGGGGACAGGGTAAACAATGAGCAGTTCTTC
>once|TRBJ1-3|TRBV18|-
CASSPPSVSGNTIYF
TGTGCCAGCTCACCACCGTCTGTTTCTGGAAACACCATATATTTT
>-|TRBJ2-1|TRBV5-1|TRBD1
CASSFDRGLYNEQFF
TGCGCCAGCAGCTTCGACAGGGGCTTATACAATGAGCAGTTCTTC
>-|TRBJ2-7|TRBV5-1|-
CASYPAGPEQYF
TGCGCCAGCTACCCCGCAGGGCCCGAGCAGTACTTC
>-|TRBJ2-5|TRBV29-1|TRBD2
CSVDREAGEETQYF
TGCAGCGTTGACCGGGAGGCGGGGGAAGAGACCCAGTACTTC
>-|TRBJ2-1|TRBV9|TRBD1
CASSVGTGGGYEQFF
TGTGCCAGCAGCGTAGGCACAGGGGGAGGCTATGAGCAGTTCTTC
>-|TRBJ1-5|TRBV7-3|TRBD1
CASSLPSTGGKSVGQPQHF
TGTGCCAGCAGCCTACCCTCGACAGGGGGAAAGTCCGTAGGACAGCCCCAGCATTTT
>-|TRBJ1-1|TRBV19|-
CASSSQTGWHTEAFF
TGTGCCAGTAGTTCTCAAACGGGGTGGCACACTGAAGCTTTCTTT
>-|TRBJ1-5|TRBV2|TRBD1
CASSQGGLPRNQPQHF
TGTGCCAGCAGTCAGGGGGGATTACCCCGCAATCAGCCCCAGCATTTT
>-|TRBJ1-5|TRBV6-6|-
CASSHQNRAYQPQHF
TGTGCCAGCAGCCACCAAAACAGGGCCTATCAGCCCCAGCATTTT
>once|TRBJ2-2|TRBV27|-
CASSLFRYTGELFF
TGTGCCAGCAGTTTATTCCGTTACACCGGGGAGCTGTTTTTT
>-|TRBJ2-7|TRBV6-5|TRBD1
CASRRTGKQYF
TGTGCCAGCAGAAGGACAGGCAAGCAGTACTTC
>-|TRBJ2-7|TRBV5-1|TRBD1
CASSSMTGKGEQYF
TGCGCCAGCAGCTCAATGACAGGGAAGGGCGAGCAGTACTTC
>-|TRBJ1-2|TRBV14|-
CASSLMLGPLLGYTF
TGTGCCAGCAGCCTGATGTTGGGCCCTCTCCTGGGCTACACCTTC
>-|TRBJ2-5|TRBV5-1|TRBD2
CASSLASGGYQETQYF
TGCGCCAGCAGCTTAGCTAGCGGGGGGTACCAAGAGACCCAGTACTTC
>-|TRBJ1-2|TRBV13|TRBD1
CASSLDRFYGYTF
TGTGCCAGCAGCCTGGACAGGTTCTATGGCTACACCTTC
>many|TRBJ2-2|TRBV6-1|-
CASSELGLRNTGELFF
TGTGCCAGCAGTGAATTAGGACTTAGAAACACCGGGGAGCTGTTTTTT
>-|TRBJ1-4|TRBV5-8|-
CASSSRGGIGLFF
TGTGCCAGCAGCTCCCGAGGCGGGATCGGGCTGTTTTTT
>few|TRBJ1-5|TRBV7-8|TRBD1
CASAKTGPSLNQPQHF
TGTGCCAGCGCCAAGACAGGGCCTTCTCTCAATCAGCCCCAGCATTTT
>-|TRBJ1-2|TRBV7-6|-
CASSLEGNYGYTF
TGTGCCAGCAGCTTAGAGGGGAACTATGGCTACACCTTC
>once|TRBJ2-2|TRBV6-1|-
CASSNGQAGSGELFF
TGTGCCAGCAGTAACGGACAGGCGGGGTCCGGGGAGCTGTTTTTT
>-|TRBJ2-1|TRBV18|-
CASSPPGLVYNEQFF
TGTGCCAGCTCACCACCGGGGCTAGTTTACAATGAGCAGTTCTTC